This TCR beta chain was captured by sequencing in a study of blood T cell repertoires in COVID-19. Assay used: immunoSEQ multiplex PCR; TCRdb lists only in-frame clones, some missing. The table has 410,000 or so clones, roughly 90% seen once; the top ten hold roughly 1.6%. From germline, CDR1 is MNHEY and CDR2 SMNVEV (reference sequence). Between the trimmed V and J ends, which lost 3 bases and 3 bases, there was a span of 12 bases. This CDR3 spans 14 amino acids. The specimen was peripheral blood. V gene TRBV27 combines with J gene TRBJ2-7, with D maybe TRBD2 (5 bases). The clonotype originates from a woman in her thirties or forties with COVID-19, enrolled during active disease. Written as DNA, the CDR3 is TGTGCCAGCAGTTTGGGTAGCGCGGACTACGAGCAGTACTTC. Translating it yields CASSLGSADYEQYF.